This TCR beta chain was obtained from a study of T cells in women clearing cervical HPV infection. Study-wide results and limits: Combining TCR richness with V gene abundances gave around 0.87 AUC.

There are 16 residues in the CDR3. From germline, CDR1 is SNHLY and CDR2 FYNNEI. V gave up 1 base and J gave up 1 base, with 11 bases separating them. Comments on this clone: Its specificity is not known. The observed sequence ends 3 residues before the CDR3 terminus, with the missing tail filled in from the germline J gene.

Some clones are missing from TCRdb's copy, which holds only in-frame ones; the method was immunoSEQ multiplex PCR. Listed are tens of thousands of clones; approximately 20% falls within the top ten. The sequence was obtained from a woman aged 18 to 75 with a cervical HPV16 infection that either progressed to CIN3+ or cleared (not recorded which). This rearrangement joins TRBV2 to TRBJ1-5; no clear D. The sequenced material came from blood buffy coat. The CDR3 loop reads CASSEDGSGSNQPQHF. The DNA read from the CDR3 is TGTGCCAGCAGTGAAGATGGTTCGGGGAGCAATCAGCCC.